The next 18 T cell receptor beta chains were all read from a single sample in a study of T-cell memory formation after mild COVID-19. TCRdb analysed the 5' RACE reads with MiXCR anew, one entry per CDR3 protein. There are about 470,000 distinct CDR3 sequences in the sample; roughly 18% occur only once, and over 9% lies in the top ten. Sequencing input: PBMCs or a T cell subset sorted from them (not recorded which). These receptors were obtained from an adult woman who had mild COVID-19 (a few samples of this study predate the infection). Cell type and time point are not known.

This clonotype was picked up many times. The genes are TRBV11-2 and TRBJ1-1; TRBD1 might be the D (6 bases). The CDR3 totals 15 residues. V gave up 6 bases and J gave up 1 base, with 15 bases separating them. Germline CDR1 and CDR2: SGHAT and FQNNGV. The CDR3 sequence: CASRLTGGANTEAFF. The CDR3 DNA sequence: TGTGCCAGCAGACTTACGGGGGGCGCGAACACTGAAGCTTTCTTT.

Here the CDR3 DNA reads TGTGCCAGCACCAGACTAGCGGGAGTTAAGGAGACCCAGTACTTC. This sequence encodes CASTRLAGVKETQYF. The V call is TRBV6-6, the J call TRBJ2-5, with 12 positions matching TRBD2. The V and J ends lost 7 bases and 5 bases, in that order; junction bases with no gene match: 8. Germline V gene sequence: CDR1 MNHNY, CDR2 SVGAGI (reference sequence). The CDR3 runs to 15 residues.

This rearrangement joins TRBV7-2 to TRBJ2-4; TRBD1 agrees at 7 bases. The V and J ends lost 5 bases and 10 bases, in that order; junction bases with no gene match: 11. Germline CDR1 reads SGHTA; CDR2 reads FQGNSA. The CDR3 contains 14 residues. CDR3 loop: CASSRDSTFGIQYF. CDR3 sequence (DNA): TGTGCCAGCAGCCGGGACAGCACATTCGGTATTCAGTACTTC.

The J gene is TRBJ2-2, the V gene TRBV9, with TRBD2 matching 7 bases. Losses at the gene ends were 0 bases for V and 7 bases for J; bases not matched to a gene: 6. The CDR3 spans 15 residues. Germline V gene sequence: CDR1 SGDLS, CDR2 YYNGEE. The CDR3 DNA reads as TGTGCCAGCAGCGTAGCAGGGAGGGCCTTCGGGGAGCTGTTTTTT. Amino acids: CASSVAGRAFGELFF.

This clonotype occurred many times. The genes are TRBV7-8 and TRBJ1-2; no firm D call. Trimming shortened V by 1 base and J by 9 bases, and 15 bases separated the two germline ends. CDR1 and CDR2 from the germline V gene are SGHVS and FQNEAQ. This CDR3 is built from 14 residues. The CDR3 coding sequence is TGTGCCAGCAGCTTAGATCTGGCCACCCAAAGCTACACCTTC. Encoded protein: CASSLDLATQSYTF.

This clonotype was picked up a small number of times. The rearrangement joins TRBV3-1 to TRBJ1-1; no firm D call. This CDR3 has 13 residues. Trimming removed 4 bases at V and 3 bases at J, with 9 bases between. Germline V gene data show CDR1 as LGHDT and CDR2 as YNNKEL (reference sequence). The CDR3 loop is CASSRGMDTEAFF. In nucleotides, the CDR3 is TGTGCCAGCAGCCGAGGGATGGACACTGAAGCTTTCTTT.

In its sample, this clonotype was seen a few times. The V call is TRBV4-1, the J call TRBJ2-7; D is tentatively TRBD1 or TRBD2 (5 bases each). The CDR3 runs to 14 residues. CDR1 is MGHRA, CDR2 YSYEKL, per germline. Trimming stripped 4 bases from V and 7 bases from J, with 17 bases between. The CDR3 nucleotides are TGCGCCAGCAGCCTTGACAGAACTGGGGAGGAGCAGTACTTC. Translating gives CASSLDRTGEEQYF.

The rearrangement links TRBV7-2 to TRBJ2-5; D is unclear. The V end lost 5 bases, the J end lost 5 bases, and 18 bases lay between the germline ends. There are 15 residues in the CDR3. The germline CDR1 and CDR2 sequences are SGHTA and FQGNSA. In DNA, the CDR3 is TGTGCCAGCAGCCCGACGACTGACATGGTTGAGACCCAGTACTTC. This codes for CASSPTTDMVETQYF.

CDR3 region: CASSRYRGNPTNEKLFF. The CDR3 bases are TGTGCCAGCAGCCGATACAGGGGGAATCCAACTAATGAAAAACTGTTTTTT. The V call is TRBV2, the J call TRBJ1-4; 8 positions agree with TRBD1. J was trimmed by 0 bases and V by 6 bases; bases with no gene match: 9. The CDR3 runs to 17 residues. In germline, CDR1 is SNHLY, CDR2 FYNNEI.

There are a few counts of this clonotype. The chain recombines TRBV6-5 with TRBJ1-1; TRBD1 might be the D (6 bases). V was cut by 6 bases and J by 0 bases, with 11 bases left in between. Germline CDR1 is MNHEY and CDR2 is SVGAGI. This CDR3 comprises 14 residues. The CDR3 sequence: CASRRQAMNTEAFF. Here the CDR3 DNA reads TGTGCCAGCAGACGACAGGCCATGAACACTGAAGCTTTCTTT.

This clonotype was observed a few times. This sequence joins TRBV5-1 and TRBJ2-7; 7 nucleotides match TRBD2. Germline CDR1 reads SGHRS; CDR2 reads YFSETQ. The CDR3 spans 15 residues. After removal of 0 bases from V and 2 bases from J, the junction contained 5 bases not matched to a gene. CDR3 loop: CASSLAREGPYEQYF. DNA for the CDR3: TGCGCCAGCAGCTTGGCGAGGGAGGGCCCCTACGAGCAGTACTTC.

The chain links TRBV12-3 or TRBV12-4 to TRBJ2-7, with TRBD1 matching over 7 bases. The V gene end was trimmed by 4 bases and the J gene end by 4 bases; junction bases not matched to a gene: 10. This CDR3 is 15 amino acids long. CDR3 sequence: CASSSGQPAIYEQYF. The CDR3 coding sequence is TGTGCCAGCAGTTCGGGACAGCCGGCGATATACGAGCAGTACTTC.

J is TRBJ2-5 and V is TRBV12-5, with 14 bases identical to TRBD2. The CDR3 loop spans 18 amino acids. The germline V gene encodes CDR1 LGHNT and CDR2 FRNRAP. Trimming at V came to 1 base and at J to 5 bases, leaving 9 bases not matched to a gene. In DNA form, the CDR3 reads TGTGCTAGTGGTTTGGACGGGGGACTAGCGGGAGAGACGGAGACCCAGTACTTC. Its protein is CASGLDGGLAGETETQYF.

This clonotype appeared many times. A read error may produce the germline difference seen at one junction end. The chain employs TRBV15 and TRBJ2-3, with D possibly matching TRBD1 (6 bases). CDR3 length equals 16 residues. Germline V gene sequence: CDR1 LNHNV, CDR2 YYDKDF (reference sequence). The CDR3 sequence: CATSRGWTANTNTQYF. The CDR3 DNA follows: TGTGCCACCAGCAGAGGTTGGACAGCCAACACAAATACGCAGTATTTT.

This clonotype showed up just a few times. The chain couples TRBV9 to TRBJ2-1; D might be TRBD1 or TRBD2, each matching 5 bases. This CDR3 contains 14 residues. The germline gives CDR1 SGDLS, CDR2 YYNGEE. Between the trimmed V and J ends, which lost 0 bases and 8 bases, there was a span of 12 bases. The CDR3 loop reads CASSVAGLGDEQFF. For the CDR3, the DNA is TGTGCCAGCAGCGTAGCAGGGTTGGGGGATGAGCAGTTCTTC.

The CDR3 loop is CASSLRRELANEQFF. CDR3 in DNA: TGTGCCAGCAGTTTAAGGCGGGAGTTGGCCAATGAGCAGTTCTTC. J is TRBJ2-1 and V is TRBV27; 7 bases are shared with TRBD2. Germline CDR1 reads MNHEY; CDR2 reads SMNVEV (reference sequence). This CDR3 contains 15 residues. With 2 bases clipped from V and 6 bases from J, the junction kept 7 bases outside the gene matches.

CDR3: CSAPGTVREGYTF. In DNA form, the CDR3 reads TGCAGTGCTCCCGGGACAGTCCGAGAAGGCTACACCTTC. The J gene is TRBJ1-2, the V gene TRBV20-1; 7 bases line up with TRBD1. V shed 5 bases and J 8 bases; nucleotides not matched to a gene: 11. CDR3 length: 13 residues. Germline loops: CDR1 DFQATT, CDR2 SNEGSKA (reference sequence).

This clonotype came up a few times. The chain couples TRBV14 to TRBJ2-1, with D possibly matching TRBD2 (5 bases). Germline V gene data show CDR1 as SGHDN and CDR2 as FVKESK. This CDR3 contains 14 residues. V was shortened by 4 bases and J by 4 bases, with 11 bases between the two germline ends. The CDR3 coding sequence is TGTGCCAGCAGCCCGAAGTCGGGGTACAATGAGCAGTTCTTC. This sequence encodes CASSPKSGYNEQFF.